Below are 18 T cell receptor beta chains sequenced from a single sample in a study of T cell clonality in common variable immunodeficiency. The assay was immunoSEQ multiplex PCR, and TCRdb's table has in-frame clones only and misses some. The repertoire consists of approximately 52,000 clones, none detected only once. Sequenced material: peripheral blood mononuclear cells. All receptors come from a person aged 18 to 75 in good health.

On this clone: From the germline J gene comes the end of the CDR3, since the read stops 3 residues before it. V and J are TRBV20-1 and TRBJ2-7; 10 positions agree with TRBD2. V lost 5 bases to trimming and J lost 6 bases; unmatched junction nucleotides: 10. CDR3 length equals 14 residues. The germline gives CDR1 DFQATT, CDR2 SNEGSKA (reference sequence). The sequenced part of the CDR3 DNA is TGCAGTGCTCAAGGAGCGGGAGGGCCGACCGAG. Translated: CSAQGAGGPTE. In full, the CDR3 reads CSAQGAGGPTEQYF.

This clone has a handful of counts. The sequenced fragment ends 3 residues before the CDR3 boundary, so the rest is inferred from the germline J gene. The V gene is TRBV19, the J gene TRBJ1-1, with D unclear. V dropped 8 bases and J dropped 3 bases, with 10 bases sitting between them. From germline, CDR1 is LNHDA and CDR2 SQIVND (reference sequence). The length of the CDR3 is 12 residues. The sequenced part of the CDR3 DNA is TGTGCCAGTTCGCAGAGGGACACTGAA. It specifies CASSQRDTE. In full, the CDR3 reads CASSQRDTEAFF.

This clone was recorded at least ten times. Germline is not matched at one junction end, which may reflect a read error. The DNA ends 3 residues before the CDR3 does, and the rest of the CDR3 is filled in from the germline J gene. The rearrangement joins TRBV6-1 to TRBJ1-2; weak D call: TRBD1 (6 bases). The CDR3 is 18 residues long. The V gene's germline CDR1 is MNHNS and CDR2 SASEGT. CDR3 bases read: TGTGCCAGCAGCGAAGGGTCGGTTGGGGGCGTCTGGGGCTATGGC. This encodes CASSEGSVGGVWGYG. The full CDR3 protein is CASSEGSVGGVWGYGYTF.

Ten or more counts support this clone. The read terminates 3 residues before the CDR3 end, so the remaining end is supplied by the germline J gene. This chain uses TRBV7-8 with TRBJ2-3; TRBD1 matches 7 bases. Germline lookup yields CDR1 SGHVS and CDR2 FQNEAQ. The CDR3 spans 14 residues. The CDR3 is CASSTGQPKETQYF. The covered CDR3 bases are TGTGCCAGCAGCACGGGACAGCCCAAAGAGACG.

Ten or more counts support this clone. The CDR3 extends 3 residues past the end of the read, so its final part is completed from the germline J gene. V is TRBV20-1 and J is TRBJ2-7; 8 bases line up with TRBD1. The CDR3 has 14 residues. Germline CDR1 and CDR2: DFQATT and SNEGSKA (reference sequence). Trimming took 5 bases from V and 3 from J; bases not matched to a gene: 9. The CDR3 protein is CSALPGQGGYEQYF. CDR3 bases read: TGCAGTGCTTTACCCGGACAGGGCGGCTACGAG.

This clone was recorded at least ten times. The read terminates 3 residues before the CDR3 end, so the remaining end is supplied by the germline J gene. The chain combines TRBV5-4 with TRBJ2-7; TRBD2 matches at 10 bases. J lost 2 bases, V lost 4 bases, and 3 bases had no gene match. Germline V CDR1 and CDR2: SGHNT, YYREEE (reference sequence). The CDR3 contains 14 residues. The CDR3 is CASSPSGRAYEQYF. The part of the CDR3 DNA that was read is TGTGCCAGCAGCCCCAGCGGGAGGGCCTACGAG.

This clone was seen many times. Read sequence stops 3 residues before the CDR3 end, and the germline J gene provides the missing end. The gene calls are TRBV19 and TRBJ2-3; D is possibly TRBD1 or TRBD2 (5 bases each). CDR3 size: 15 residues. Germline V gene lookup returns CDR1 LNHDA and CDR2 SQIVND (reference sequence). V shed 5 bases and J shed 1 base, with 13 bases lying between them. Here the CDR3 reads CASSPRRGGTDTQYF. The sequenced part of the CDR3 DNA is TGTGCCAGTAGTCCTCGCAGAGGGGGCACAGATACG.

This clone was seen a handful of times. This CDR3 is CASRGTGNQPQYF. CDR3 DNA, as far as it was read: TGTGCCAGCAGGGGGACAGGTAATCAGCCG. The V call is TRBV2, the J call TRBJ2-3; 8 nucleotides match TRBD1. The CDR3 end lies 3 residues beyond the end of the read and is filled in from the germline J gene. The CDR3 loop spans 13 amino acids. The germline V gene has CDR1 SNHLY and CDR2 FYNNEI.

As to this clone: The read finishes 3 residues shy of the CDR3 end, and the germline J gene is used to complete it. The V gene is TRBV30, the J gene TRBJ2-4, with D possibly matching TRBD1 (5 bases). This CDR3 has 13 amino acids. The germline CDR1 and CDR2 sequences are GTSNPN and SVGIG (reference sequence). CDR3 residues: CAWNTGPDQPQYF. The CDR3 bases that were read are TGTGCCTGGAATACAGGTCCCGATCAGCCT.

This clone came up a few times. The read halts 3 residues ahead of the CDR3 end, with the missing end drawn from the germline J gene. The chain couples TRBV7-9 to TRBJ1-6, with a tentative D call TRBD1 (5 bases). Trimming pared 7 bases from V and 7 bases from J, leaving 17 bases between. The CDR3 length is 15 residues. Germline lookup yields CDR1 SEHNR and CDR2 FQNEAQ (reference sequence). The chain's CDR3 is CASTIQDGRNSPLHF. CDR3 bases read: TGTGCCAGCACCATACAGGACGGCCGGAATTCACCC.

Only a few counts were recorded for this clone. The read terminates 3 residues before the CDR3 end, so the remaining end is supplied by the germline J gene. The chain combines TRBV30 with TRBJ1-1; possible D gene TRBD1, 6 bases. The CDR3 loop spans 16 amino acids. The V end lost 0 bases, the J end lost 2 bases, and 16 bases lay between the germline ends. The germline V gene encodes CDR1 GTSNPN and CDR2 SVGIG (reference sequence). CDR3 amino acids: CAWSVRSGRGNTEAFF. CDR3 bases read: TGTGCCTGGAGTGTACGATCGGGCAGGGGTAACACTGAA.

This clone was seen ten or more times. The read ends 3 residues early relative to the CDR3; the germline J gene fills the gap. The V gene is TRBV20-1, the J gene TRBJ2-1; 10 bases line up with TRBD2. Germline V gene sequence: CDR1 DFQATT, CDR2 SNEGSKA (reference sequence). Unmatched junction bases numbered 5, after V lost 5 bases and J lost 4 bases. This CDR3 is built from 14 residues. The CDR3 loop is CSAPEAGGYNEQFF. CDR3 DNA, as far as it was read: TGCAGTGCTCCAGAAGCGGGAGGGTACAATGAG.

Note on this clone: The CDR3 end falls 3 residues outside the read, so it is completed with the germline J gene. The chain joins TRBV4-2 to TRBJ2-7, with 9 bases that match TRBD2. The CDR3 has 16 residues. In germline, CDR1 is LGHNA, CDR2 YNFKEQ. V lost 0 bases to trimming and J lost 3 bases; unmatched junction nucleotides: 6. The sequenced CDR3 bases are TGTGCCAGCAGCCAAGAGTATGGGACTAGCTTCTACGAG. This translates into CASSQEYGTSFYE. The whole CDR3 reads CASSQEYGTSFYEQYF.

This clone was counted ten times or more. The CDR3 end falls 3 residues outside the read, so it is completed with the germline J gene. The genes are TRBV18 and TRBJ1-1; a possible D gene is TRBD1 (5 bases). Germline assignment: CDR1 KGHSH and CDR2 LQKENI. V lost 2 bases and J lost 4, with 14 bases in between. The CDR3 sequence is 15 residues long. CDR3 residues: CASSPKPQGSTEAFF. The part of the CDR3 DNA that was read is TGTGCCAGCTCACCAAAACCCCAGGGTAGCACTGAA.

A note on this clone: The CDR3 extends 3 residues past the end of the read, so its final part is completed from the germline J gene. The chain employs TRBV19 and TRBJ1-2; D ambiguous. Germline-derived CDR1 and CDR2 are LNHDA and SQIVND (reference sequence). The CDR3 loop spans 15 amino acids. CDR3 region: CASSIEGTWADTYTF. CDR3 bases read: TGTGCCAGTAGTATAGAGGGTACATGGGCAGATACC.

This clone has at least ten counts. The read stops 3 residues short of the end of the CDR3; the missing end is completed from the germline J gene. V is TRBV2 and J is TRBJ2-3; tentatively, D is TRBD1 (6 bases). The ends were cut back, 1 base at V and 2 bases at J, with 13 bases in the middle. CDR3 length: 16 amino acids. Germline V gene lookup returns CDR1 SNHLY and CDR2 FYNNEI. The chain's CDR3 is CASSEVVGGDTDTQYF. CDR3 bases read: TGTGCCAGCAGTGAAGTGGTAGGGGGAGACACAGATACG.

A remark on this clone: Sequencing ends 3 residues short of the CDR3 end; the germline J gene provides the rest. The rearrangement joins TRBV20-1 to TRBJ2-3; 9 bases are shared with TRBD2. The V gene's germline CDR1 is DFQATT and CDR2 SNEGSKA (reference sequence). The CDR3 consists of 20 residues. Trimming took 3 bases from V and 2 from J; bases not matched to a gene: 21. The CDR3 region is CSASAEPIRGRARNTDTQYF. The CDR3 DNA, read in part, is TGCAGTGCTAGCGCCGAACCAATCCGCGGGAGGGCTAGGAACACAGATACG.

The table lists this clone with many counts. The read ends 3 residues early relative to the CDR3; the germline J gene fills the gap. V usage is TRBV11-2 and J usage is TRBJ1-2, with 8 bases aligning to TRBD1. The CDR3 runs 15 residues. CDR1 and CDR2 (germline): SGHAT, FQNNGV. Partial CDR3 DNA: TGTGCCAGCAGCTCGAGGACAGGGCCTTCCTACGAC. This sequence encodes CASSSRTGPSYD. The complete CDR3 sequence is CASSSRTGPSYDYTF.